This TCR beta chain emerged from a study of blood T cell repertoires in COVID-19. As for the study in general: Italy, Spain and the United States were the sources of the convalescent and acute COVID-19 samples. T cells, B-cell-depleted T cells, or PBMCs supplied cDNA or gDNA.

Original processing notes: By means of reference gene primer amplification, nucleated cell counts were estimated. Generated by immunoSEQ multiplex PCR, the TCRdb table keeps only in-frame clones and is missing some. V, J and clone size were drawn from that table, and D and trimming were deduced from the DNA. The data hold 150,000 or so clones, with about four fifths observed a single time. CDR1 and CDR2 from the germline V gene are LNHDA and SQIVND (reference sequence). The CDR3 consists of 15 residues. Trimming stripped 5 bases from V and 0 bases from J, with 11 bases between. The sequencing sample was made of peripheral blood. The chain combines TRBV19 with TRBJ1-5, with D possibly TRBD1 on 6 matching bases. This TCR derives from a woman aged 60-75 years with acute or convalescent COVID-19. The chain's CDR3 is CASSSTGHSNQPQHF. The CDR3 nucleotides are TGTGCCAGTAGTTCCACAGGGCATAGCAATCAGCCCCAGCATTTT.